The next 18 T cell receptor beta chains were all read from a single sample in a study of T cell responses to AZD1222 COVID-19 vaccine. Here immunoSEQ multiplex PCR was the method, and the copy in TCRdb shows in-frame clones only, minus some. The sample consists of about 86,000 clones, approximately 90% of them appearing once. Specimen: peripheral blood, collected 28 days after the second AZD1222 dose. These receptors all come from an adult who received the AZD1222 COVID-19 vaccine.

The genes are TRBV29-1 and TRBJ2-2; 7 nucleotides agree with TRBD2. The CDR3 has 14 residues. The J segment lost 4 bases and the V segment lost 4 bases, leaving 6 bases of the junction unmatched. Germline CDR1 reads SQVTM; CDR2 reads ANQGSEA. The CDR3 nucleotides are TGCAGCGTTGGCTGGGGGAGGGCCACCGGGGAGCTGTTTTTT. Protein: CSVGWGRATGELFF.

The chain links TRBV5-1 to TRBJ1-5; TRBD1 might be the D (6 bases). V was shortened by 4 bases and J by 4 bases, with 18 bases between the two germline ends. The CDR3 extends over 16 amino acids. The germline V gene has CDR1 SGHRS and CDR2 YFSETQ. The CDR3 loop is CASSPHGGPQNQPQHF. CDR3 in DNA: TGCGCCAGCAGCCCACACGGGGGGCCGCAGAATCAGCCCCAGCATTTT.

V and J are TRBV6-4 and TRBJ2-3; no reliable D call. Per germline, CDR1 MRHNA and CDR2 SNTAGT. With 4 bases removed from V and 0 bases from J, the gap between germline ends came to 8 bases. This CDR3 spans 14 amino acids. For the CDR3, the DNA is TGTGCCAGCAGTGCCCTCGCTAGCACAGATACGCAGTATTTT. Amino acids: CASSALASTDTQYF.

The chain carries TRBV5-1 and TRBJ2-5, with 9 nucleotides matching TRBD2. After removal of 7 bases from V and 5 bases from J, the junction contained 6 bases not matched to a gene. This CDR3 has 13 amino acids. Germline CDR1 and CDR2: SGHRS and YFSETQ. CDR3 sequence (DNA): TGCGCCAGCCATAGCGGGGGTCGGGAGACCCAGTACTTC. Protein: CASHSGGRETQYF.

CDR3 sequence reads: CASSTGITGDTEAFF. DNA for the CDR3: TGCGCCAGCAGCACGGGGATTACAGGGGACACTGAAGCTTTCTTT. The rearrangement joins TRBV5-1 to TRBJ1-1, with 7 bases fitting TRBD1. V shed 4 bases, J shed 3 bases, and the junction held 9 bases outside the gene matches. Per germline, CDR1 SGHRS and CDR2 YFSETQ. The CDR3 covers 15 residues.

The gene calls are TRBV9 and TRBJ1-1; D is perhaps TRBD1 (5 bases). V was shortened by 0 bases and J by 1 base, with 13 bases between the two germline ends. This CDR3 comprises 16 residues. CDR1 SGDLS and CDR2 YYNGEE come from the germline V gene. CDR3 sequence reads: CASSVGGIGTNTEAFF. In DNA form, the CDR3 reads TGTGCCAGCAGCGTAGGGGGTATAGGGACGAACACTGAAGCTTTCTTT.

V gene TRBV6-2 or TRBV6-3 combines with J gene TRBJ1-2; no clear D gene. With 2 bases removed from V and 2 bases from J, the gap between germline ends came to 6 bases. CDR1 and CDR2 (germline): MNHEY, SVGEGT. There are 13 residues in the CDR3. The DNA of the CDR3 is TGTGCCAGCAGTTACACCCAAAACTATGGCTACACCTTC. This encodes CASSYTQNYGYTF.

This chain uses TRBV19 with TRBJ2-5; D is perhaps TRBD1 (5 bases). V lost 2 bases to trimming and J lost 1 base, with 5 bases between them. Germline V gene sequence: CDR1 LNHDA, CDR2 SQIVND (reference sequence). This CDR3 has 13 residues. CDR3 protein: CASSITGQETQYF. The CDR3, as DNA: TGTGCCAGTAGTATAACAGGCCAAGAGACCCAGTACTTC. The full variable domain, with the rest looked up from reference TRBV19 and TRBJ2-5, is DGGITQSPKYLFRKEGQNVTLSCEQNLNHDAMYWYRQDPGQGLRLIYYSQIVNDFQKGDIAEGYSVSREKKESFPLTVTSAQKNPTAFYLCASSITGQETQYFGPGTRLLVL.

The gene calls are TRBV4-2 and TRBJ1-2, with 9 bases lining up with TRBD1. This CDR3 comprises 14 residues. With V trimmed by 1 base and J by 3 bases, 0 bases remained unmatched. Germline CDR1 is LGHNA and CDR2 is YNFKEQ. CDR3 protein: CASSQGTGDYGYTF. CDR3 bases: TGTGCCAGCAGCCAAGGGACAGGGGACTATGGCTACACCTTC.

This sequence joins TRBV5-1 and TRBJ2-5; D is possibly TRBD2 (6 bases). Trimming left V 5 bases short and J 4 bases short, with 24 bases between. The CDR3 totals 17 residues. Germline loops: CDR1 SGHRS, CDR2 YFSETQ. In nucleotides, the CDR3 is TGCGCCAGCAGTATCGGTCCAAGGTACGGGGGTCCAGAGACCCAGTACTTC. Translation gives CASSIGPRYGGPETQYF. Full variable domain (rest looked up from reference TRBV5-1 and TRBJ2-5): KAGVTQTPRYLIKTRGQQVTLSCSPISGHRSVSWYQQTPGQGLQFLFEYFSETQRNKGNFPGRFSGRQFSNSRSEMNVSTLELGDSALYLCASSIGPRYGGPETQYFGPGTRLLVL.

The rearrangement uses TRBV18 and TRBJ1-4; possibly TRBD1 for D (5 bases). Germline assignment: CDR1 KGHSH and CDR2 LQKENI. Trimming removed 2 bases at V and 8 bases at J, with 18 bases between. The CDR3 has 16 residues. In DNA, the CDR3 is TGTGCCAGCTCACCATCAACAGGAGCCACGACCGAAAAACTGTTTTTT. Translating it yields CASSPSTGATTEKLFF.

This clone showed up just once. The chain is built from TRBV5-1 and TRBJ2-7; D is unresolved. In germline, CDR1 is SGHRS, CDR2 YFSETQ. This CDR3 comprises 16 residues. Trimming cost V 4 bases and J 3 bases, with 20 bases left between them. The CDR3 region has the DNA TGCGCCAGCAGCCCCGGCGGTGGTCCATCCAACTACGAGCAGTACTTC. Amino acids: CASSPGGGPSNYEQYF.

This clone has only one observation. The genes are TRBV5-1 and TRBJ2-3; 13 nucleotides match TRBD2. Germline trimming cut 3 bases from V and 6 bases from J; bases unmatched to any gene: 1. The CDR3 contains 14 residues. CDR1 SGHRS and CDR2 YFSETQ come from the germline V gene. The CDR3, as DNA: TGCGCCAGCAGCTCGACTAGCGGGGGGGATACGCAGTATTTT. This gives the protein CASSSTSGGDTQYF.

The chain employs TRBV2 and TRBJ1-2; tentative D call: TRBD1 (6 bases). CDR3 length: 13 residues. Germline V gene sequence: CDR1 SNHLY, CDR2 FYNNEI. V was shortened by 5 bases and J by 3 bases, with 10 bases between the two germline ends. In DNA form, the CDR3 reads TGTGCCAGCAGTATCAGGGGAGACTATGGCTACACCTTC. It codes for CASSIRGDYGYTF.

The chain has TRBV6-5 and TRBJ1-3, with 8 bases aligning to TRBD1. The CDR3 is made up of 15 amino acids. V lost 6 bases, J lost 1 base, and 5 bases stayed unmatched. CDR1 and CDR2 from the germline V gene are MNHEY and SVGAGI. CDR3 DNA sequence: TGTGCCAGCAGGGAGACAGGGGCATCTGGAAACACCATATATTTT. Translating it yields CASRETGASGNTIYF.

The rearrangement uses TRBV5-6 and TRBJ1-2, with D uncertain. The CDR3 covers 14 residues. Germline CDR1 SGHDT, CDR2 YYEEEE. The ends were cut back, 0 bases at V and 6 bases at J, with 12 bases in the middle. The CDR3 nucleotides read TGTGCCAGCAGCTTGGGGACGGGCCGCCATGGCTACACCTTC. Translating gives CASSLGTGRHGYTF.

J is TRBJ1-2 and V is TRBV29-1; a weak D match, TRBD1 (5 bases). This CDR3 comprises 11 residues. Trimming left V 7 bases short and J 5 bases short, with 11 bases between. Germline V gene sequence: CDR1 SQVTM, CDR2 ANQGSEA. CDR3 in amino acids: CSARAGYGYTF. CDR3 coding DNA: TGCAGCGCTCGGGCAGGGTATGGCTACACCTTC. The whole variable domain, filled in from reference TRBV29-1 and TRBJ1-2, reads SAVISQKPSRDICQRGTSLTIQCQVDSQVTMMFWYRQQPGQSLTLIATANQGSEATYESGFVIDKFPISRPNLTFSTLTVSNMSPEDSSIYLCSARAGYGYTFGSGTRLTVV.

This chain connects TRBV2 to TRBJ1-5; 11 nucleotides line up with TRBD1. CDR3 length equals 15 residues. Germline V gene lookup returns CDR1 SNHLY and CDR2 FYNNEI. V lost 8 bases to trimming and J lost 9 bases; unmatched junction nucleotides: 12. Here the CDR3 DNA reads TGTGCCAGCCGCCGGGACAGGGGGTCCCGTTGGCCCCAGCATTTT. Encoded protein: CASRRDRGSRWPQHF.